This T cell receptor beta chain was identified in a study of blood T cells in healthy people across ages. The CDR3 is 13 residues long. The V gene's germline CDR1 is KGHDR and CDR2 SFDVKD. For this clonotype: Its matching antigen is unknown.

Together with a sample-barcoded 5' primer, a J-beta primer mix was included in a second PCR lasting about 7 to 11 cycles. Tagging of each cDNA molecule was performed by a template-switch adaptor with 12 random nucleotides. TCRdb itself ran the 5' RACE reads through MiXCR, one entry per CDR3 protein. The repertoire holds roughly 860,000 distinct CDR3 sequences, with 62% as singletons. Overall study results and limits: Age advanced and TCR beta diversity per million T cells fell, roughly linearly.

The donors, aged roughly 6 to 90, were healthy Caucasians from Russia. Isolation yielded PBMCs, at least 7 million per sample, in every case. V gene TRBV24-1 combines with J gene TRBJ2-5; D not certain. The better agreement between TRBJ2-1 and the DNA end casts doubt on the J call. Sequencing input: blood. The receptor's source is a man aged 25 to 40 in good health. In nucleotides, the CDR3 is TGTGCCACCAGTGAAGCAGGCCAAGAGACCCAGTTCTTC. This codes for CATSEAGQETQFF.